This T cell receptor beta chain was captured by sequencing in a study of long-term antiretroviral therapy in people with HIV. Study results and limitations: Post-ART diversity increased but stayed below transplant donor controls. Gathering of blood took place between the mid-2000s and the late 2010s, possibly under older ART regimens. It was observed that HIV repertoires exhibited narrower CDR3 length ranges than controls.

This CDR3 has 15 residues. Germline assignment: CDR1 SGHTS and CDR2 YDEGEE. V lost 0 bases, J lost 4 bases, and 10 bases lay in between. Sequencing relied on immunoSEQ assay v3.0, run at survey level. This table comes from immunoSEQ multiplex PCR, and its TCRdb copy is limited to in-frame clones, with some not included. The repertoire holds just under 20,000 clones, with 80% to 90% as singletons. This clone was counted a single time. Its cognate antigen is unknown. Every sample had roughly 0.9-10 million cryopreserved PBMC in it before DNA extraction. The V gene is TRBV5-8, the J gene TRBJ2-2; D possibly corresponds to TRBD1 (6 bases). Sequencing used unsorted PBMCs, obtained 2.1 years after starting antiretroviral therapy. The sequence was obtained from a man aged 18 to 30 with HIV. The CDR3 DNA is TGTGCCAGCAGCTTGGTTCAGGGGACCACCGGGGAGCTGTTTTTT. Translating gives CASSLVQGTTGELFF.